The TCR beta chain under discussion was sequenced for a study of Ad26.COV2.S vaccination and SARS-CoV-2 variants. The study, taken as a whole, reports: Considerable breadth of spike-specific CD8+ and CD4+ T cell responses has reportedly been documented following vaccination. Recipients given vaccine exceeded placebo recipients in spike-specific TCR breadth.

V lost 2 bases and J 1 base, leaving 8 bases between the germline ends. This CDR3 region has 15 residues. Germline values: CDR1 ENHRY, CDR2 SYGVKD. Clones were read by immunoSEQ multiplex PCR, and TCRdb kept only the in-frame ones, dropping some. The sample has about 350,000 clones, around 92% seen once; the top ten hold around 4.2%. This clone was picked up one time. Its antigen is still unknown. The TCR was taken from a human donor who had recovered from COVID-19. The chain carries TRBV10-3 and TRBJ2-2, with a weak D call TRBD2 (6 bases). Sequenced here: peripheral blood, sampled after recovery from COVID-19. The CDR3 region is CAISETGGNTGELFF. CDR3 coding DNA: TGTGCCATCAGTGAGACCGGGGGGAACACCGGGGAGCTGTTTTTT.